This T cell receptor (beta chain) was recorded in a study of regulatory T cells in long-lasting Graves disease. The wider study: Newly diagnosed Graves' patients took antithyroid drugs under 3 months. Regarding the study as a whole: Gene preferences differed: TRBV28, TRBJ1-2, TRBJ2-5 in persistent cases.

iRepertoire HTBI primers and Arm-PCR of CDR3 regions built TCR beta libraries. TCRdb passed the multiplex PCR reads through MiXCR, listing each CDR3 protein once. This table has approximately 560,000 distinct CDR3 sequences, 15% to 20% appearing once. Noted time point: newly diagnosed GD, antithyroid drugs for less than 3 months. The TCR library was prepared using RNA isolated from PBMCs. The germline V gene encodes CDR1 SEHNR and CDR2 FQNEAQ (reference sequence). The V end lost 0 bases, the J end lost 0 bases, and 10 bases lay between the germline ends. The CDR3 is 16 amino acids. This clonotype was seen a handful of times. Its antigen is not known. A further study also used this sample, focusing on T cells in Graves' hyperthyroidism and ophthalmopathy. Turning to that study: HTBI primers drove first-round RT-PCR of the TCR CDR3.

The chain uses TRBV7-9 and TRBJ2-3; D call uncertain. Sequenced here: peripheral blood mononuclear cells (PBMCs), sampled at new diagnosis, from a patient treated with antithyroid drugs. The TCR was taken from a man aged 18 to 30 with Graves disease. The CDR3 DNA follows: TGTGCCAGCAGCTTAGCGAATATGGACAGCACAGATACGCAGTATTTT. This translates into CASSLANMDSTDTQYF.